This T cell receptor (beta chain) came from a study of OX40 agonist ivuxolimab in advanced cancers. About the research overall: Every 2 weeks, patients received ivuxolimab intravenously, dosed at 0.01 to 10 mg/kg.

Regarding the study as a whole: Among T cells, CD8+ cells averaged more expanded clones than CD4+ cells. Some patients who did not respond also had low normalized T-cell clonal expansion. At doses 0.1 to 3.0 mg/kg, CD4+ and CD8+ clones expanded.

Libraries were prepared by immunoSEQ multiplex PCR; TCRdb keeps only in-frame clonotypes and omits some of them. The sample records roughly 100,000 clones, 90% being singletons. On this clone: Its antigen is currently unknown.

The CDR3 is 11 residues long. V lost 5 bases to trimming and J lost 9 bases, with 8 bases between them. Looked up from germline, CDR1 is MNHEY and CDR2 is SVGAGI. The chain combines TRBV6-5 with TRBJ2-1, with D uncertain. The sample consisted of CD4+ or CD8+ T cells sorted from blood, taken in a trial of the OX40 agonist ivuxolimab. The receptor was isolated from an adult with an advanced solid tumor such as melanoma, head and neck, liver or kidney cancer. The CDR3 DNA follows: TGTGCCAGCAGTAACCGGGTTGAGCAGTTCTTC. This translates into CASSNRVEQFF.